The 7 T cell receptor beta chains given below trace back to one sample, sequenced in a study of blood T cell repertoires in COVID-19. Data came from immunoSEQ multiplex PCR; TCRdb stores just in-frame clones and leaves some out. The profile shows some 240,000 clones, 80% to 90% of them singletons. The source material was PBMCs or T cells enriched from blood (not recorded which). The receptors were gathered from a woman aged 40 to 50 who had been exposed to COVID-19.

This clone was seen once. The chain couples TRBV12-3 or TRBV12-4 to TRBJ1-2, with a weak D call TRBD1 (6 bases). Trimming stripped 5 bases from V and 7 bases from J, with 8 bases between. This CDR3 spans 11 amino acids. The CDR3 spells CASSPGAGYTF. For the CDR3, the DNA is TGTGCCAGCAGTCCAGGGGCTGGCTACACCTTC.

The chain employs TRBV10-3 and TRBJ1-1; perhaps TRBD1 as D (5 bases). V dropped 1 base and J dropped 1 base, with 7 bases sitting between them. The CDR3 is made up of 14 amino acids. The germline gives CDR1 ENHRY, CDR2 SYGVKD. The chain's CDR3 is CAISEWGKNTEAFF. The CDR3 DNA is TGTGCCATCAGTGAGTGGGGCAAGAACACTGAAGCTTTCTTT.

V usage is TRBV2 and J usage is TRBJ1-5; 9 bases match TRBD1. Germline-derived CDR1 and CDR2 are SNHLY and FYNNEI. This CDR3 contains 16 residues. Trimming cost V 0 bases and J 7 bases; bases outside gene matches: 7. DNA for the CDR3: TGTGCCAGCAGTGAAGCCGTACAGGGGGCGGGCCAGCCCCAGCATTTT. It codes for CASSEAVQGAGQPQHF.

The genes are TRBV6-1 and TRBJ2-1, with 10 positions matching TRBD2. V lost 3 bases to trimming and J lost 4 bases; unmatched junction nucleotides: 3. The CDR3 is 15 amino acids. From germline, CDR1 is MNHNS and CDR2 SASEGT. CDR3 region: CASSEETSGYNEQFF. CDR3 DNA sequence: TGTGCCAGCAGTGAGGAGACTAGCGGGTACAATGAGCAGTTCTTC.

The chain combines TRBV4-3 with TRBJ1-5; TRBD1 agrees at 7 bases. The V segment lost 1 base and the J segment 6 bases; nucleotides outside the gene matches: 6. Germline V gene lookup returns CDR1 LGHNA and CDR2 YSLEER. This CDR3 region has 15 residues. The CDR3 region is CASSQGTGDGQPQHF. DNA for the CDR3: TGCGCCAGCAGCCAAGGAACAGGGGACGGTCAGCCCCAGCATTTT.

This sequence joins TRBV4-1 and TRBJ1-2, with D uncertain. Per the germline V gene, CDR1 is MGHRA and CDR2 is YSYEKL. Trimming removed 2 bases at V and 8 bases at J, with 12 bases between. This CDR3 spans 13 amino acids. The CDR3 sequence: CASSQTAGRGYTF. The CDR3 DNA is TGCGCCAGCAGCCAAACGGCGGGAAGGGGCTACACCTTC.

This rearrangement joins TRBV6-5 to TRBJ2-7; perhaps TRBD2 as D (6 bases). The V end was cut by 9 bases, the J end by 7 bases, with 22 bases between. The CDR3 is made up of 14 amino acids. Germline CDR1 reads MNHEY; CDR2 reads SVGAGI. CDR3 DNA sequence: TGTGCCAGTTCAAACCCCGGGAGATCGGGGGAGCAGTACTTC. As protein: CASSNPGRSGEQYF.